Listed here is a single T cell receptor beta chain. Its target antigen remains unknown. Within one base of it there is no much larger clone, and no base qualities were kept. The germline V gene yields SGDLS for CDR1 and YYNGEE for CDR2. Including the terminal cysteine and phenylalanine, the CDR3 comprises 14 residues. The retained sequence is limited to the CDR3, 42 bases, with the frame set at the first base. The junction carries 6 bases between V and J, which are trimmed by 0 bases and 3 bases respectively. These data come from a study of T cells in tuberculosis (dated by TCRdb to the late 2010s). As for the study more broadly: To characterize T cells specific for the mycobacterial lipid antigen glucose monomycolate (GMM), the study used CD1B tetramers together with high-throughput TCR immunosequencing. IGRA-negative adolescents, IGRA-positive adolescents with latent tuberculosis and adults with active tuberculosis, more than 9 per group, were compared in a South African clinical cohort. On the study overall, not on this receptor specifically: Using GEM motif frequencies, a classifier achieved about 65% accuracy, whereas a classifier built on the diverse GMM-specific repertoire got to roughly 90% accuracy (AUROC 0.75 to 0.9). The smaller NN-distances in active tuberculosis patients were driven in part by shorter CDR3-alpha lengths, while the difference seen for TCR-beta was not statistically significant. Compared with IGRA-negative controls, TCR-alpha repertoires from active tuberculosis had smaller mean NN-distances to GMM-specific TCRs, which suggests that these TCRs underwent clonal expansion. Which clinical samples got chosen depended on the availability of cryopreserved specimens, and the active tuberculosis cases were adults, whereas the controls were adolescents.

TCR libraries were generated with the immunoSEQ multiplex PCR assay, using TCR-beta and/or TCR-alpha/delta assays for each sample. The amplified TCR libraries were sequenced on the Illumina high-throughput platform. Processing in the source paper ran as follows. Clustering and dimensionality reduction relied on pairwise TCRdist distances among GMM-specific receptors from T cells that were either sorted ex vivo or expanded in vitro. Each clinical repertoire received a mean NN-distance score, defined as the average TCRdist to the nearest 10% of tetramer-positive reference sequences. GEM TCR motif frequency was calculated as the fraction of unique TCRs that matched known GEM sequences in V/J usage and CDR3 length. Linear discriminant analysis with leave-one-out cross-validation, implemented in scikit-learn, was used to classify active tuberculosis. This is the immuneACCESS table as TCRdb keeps it, with only in-frame sequences that have V and J called. A part of the clones is gone; compared with another copy, unresolved V genes explain less than half, and the rest is unexplained. The V and J calls and clone size were taken over from that table, and D and trimming were inferred from the DNA. The sample table records about 29,000 clones; approximately 95% of these occur just once. More than 4% of the sample goes to the ten largest clones.

At study entry, a tuberculin skin test and the QuantiFERON-TB GOLD In-Tube IGRA were used to screen adolescents for latent tuberculosis infection. Immunosequencing of unsorted cryopreserved PBMC covered, on average, around 100,000 T cells per clinical donor. Eleven high schools in the Worcester region of the Western Cape, South Africa, served as enrollment sites for adolescents aged 12 to 18 years. Around ten M. tuberculosis-infected adolescents and around ten uninfected adolescents, matched for age and sex, were selected. PBMC from adolescents were isolated by density centrifugation from freshly drawn heparinized blood and were then cryopreserved.

The sequenced material came from PBMCs. This TCR derives from a donor aged 10 to 29 with latent tuberculosis or without tuberculosis infection. Rearrangement joined TRBV9 to TRBJ1-4, with the D gene not confidently named. The base sequence is TGTGCCAGCAGCGTAGCCAGTTCTAATGAAAAACTGTTTTTT. The encoded protein is CASSVASSNEKLFF.